The T cell receptor beta chain described here comes from a study of T cell repertoires in cytomegalovirus infection (dated by TCRdb to the late 2010s). At the level of the whole study: The peptide stimulations were aimed at well-studied HLA-B-restricted epitopes as well as recently identified HLA-C-restricted CMV epitopes, whose presentation resists viral immunomodulation. Donor HLA type was relevant to the analysis, as public TCR beta signatures indicated carriage of CMV infection together with the matching HLA type.

Notes on this clonotype: This receptor's antigen is unknown. No per-base quality is available; no much larger clone lies one base away.

V is trimmed back by 6 bases and J by 0 bases, and the junction contains 7 bases that no gene match accounts for. Via the germline V gene (reference sequence), CDR1 is LNHDA and CDR2 SQIVND. The CDR3 runs 15 amino acids, cysteine and phenylalanine included. Of all the DNA, just the CDR3 is kept, 45 bases in frame from base 1. For sequencing, an Illumina HiSeq 1500 was employed. The public reads were reprocessed in TCRdb via fastp at Q25 and MiXCR, keeping in-frame beta chains. All rows with the same CDR3 protein become a single entry with the most common DNA and genes. This sample has approximately 730,000 distinct CDR3 sequences in its table, and about 28% of those were observed once. The ten largest make up about an eighth of the sample. The sample's treatment or condition label, decoded: in vitro stimulation with specific CMV peptide epitopes to enrich CMV-specific T cells. Beyond this particular receptor, the publication reports: In both this cohort and an independent cohort of more than 350 donors, the cumulative frequency of public TCR beta family members distinguished carriers of CMV infection plus the relevant HLA type. The ex vivo response was dominated by HLA-C-restricted CMV-specific TCR beta clonotypes, and the single most frequent clonotype in two of eight donors was supplied by these HLA-C-restricted clonotypes.

This chain joins TRBV19 to TRBJ1-1; the junction holds 7 bases that match TRBD1. Sequences were derived from cultured CD8+ T cells from PBMCs, sampled from culture after CMV antigen stimulation. This TCR came from a human donor in good health (CMV status not recorded). Some clones in this sample may be carry-over from other donors' samples. The DNA is as follows: TGTGCCAGTAGGCCAAACAGGGGAATGAACACTGAAGCTTTCTTT. Its coded protein is CASRPNRGMNTEAFF.